The TCR beta chain described here comes from a study of blood T cell repertoires in COVID-19. In the study's own analysis: Using reference gene primer amplification, nucleated cell counts were estimated. The repertoire was sequenced with immunoSEQ multiplex PCR; TCRdb's copy has only in-frame clones and lacks some. For V, J and clone size, that table is used; D and trimming come from the DNA. The table has roughly 400,000 clones, around 89% seen once; the top ten hold approximately 1.2%. Participants spanned ages about 18 to 100 years and resided in 20 to 30 US areas. Grouping used clinical history reported by participants in a survey and questionnaire. V lost 4 bases and J lost 5; bases outside the gene matches: 1. The germline V gene encodes CDR1 SEHNR and CDR2 FQNEAQ (reference sequence). This CDR3 has 15 amino acids.

Sequenced material: PBMCs or T cells enriched from blood (not recorded which). The sequence came from a man aged 25-45 years who had recovered from COVID-19. The V call is TRBV7-9, the J call TRBJ2-2, with 13 bases identical to TRBD2. CDR3 sequence (DNA): TGTGCCAGCAGCTCGGGACTAGCGGGAACCGGGGAGCTGTTTTTT. It is translated as CASSSGLAGTGELFF.